The 4 T cell receptor beta chains below all came from one sample that was sequenced in a study of cytomegalovirus exposure and HLA in healthy donors (dated by TCRdb to the late 2010s). The library came from the immunoSEQ multiplex PCR assay. The multiplex PCR relied on a mix of 60 forward primers for TCR Vbeta segments and 13 reverse primers for TCR Jbeta segments. Held by TCRdb, this immuneACCESS table contains in-frame sequences only and omits some clones. Under half of the omission traces to an unresolved V gene where checked; the cause of the rest is unknown. The sample profile shows more than 85,000 clones; roughly 78% of them were found once. The ten most abundant clones make up approximately 1.2% of the sample. Material: PBMCs. These receptors were collected from a woman under 40 in good health and CMV-seronegative.

This clone was found a few times. The rearrangement joins TRBV6-5 to TRBJ2-1, with 10 bases identical to TRBD2. The CDR3 consists of 15 residues. V lost 2 bases, J lost 4 bases, and 2 bases stayed unmatched. Germline loops: CDR1 MNHEY, CDR2 SVGAGI. The CDR3 region has the DNA TGTGCCAGCAGTTACGGGACTAGCGAATACAATGAGCAGTTCTTC. This sequence encodes CASSYGTSEYNEQFF.

The V gene is TRBV4-3, the J gene TRBJ2-7, with TRBD2 identical over 9 bases. Germline V lookup: CDR1 LGHNA, CDR2 YSLEER. This CDR3 is built from 16 residues. The trim removed 0 bases at V and 4 bases at J, leaving 7 bases unmatched. As DNA, the CDR3 is TGCGCCAGCAGCCAAGATGGGCGGGAGGGCCCTTACGAGCAGTACTTC. Protein sequence: CASSQDGREGPYEQYF.

CDR3 region: CASSLVQGGREQYF. As DNA, the CDR3 is TGTGCCAGCAGCTTAGTACAGGGGGGAAGGGAGCAGTACTTC. This sequence joins TRBV7-9 and TRBJ2-7; 8 bases line up with TRBD1. J gave up 7 bases and V 1 base, and 6 bases lay outside the gene matches. Per the germline V gene, CDR1 is SEHNR and CDR2 is FQNEAQ (reference sequence). This CDR3 is built from 14 residues.

This clone turned up a few times. The rearrangement joins TRBV2 to TRBJ1-5; 7 bases map to TRBD1. V was clipped by 7 bases and J by 0 bases; unmatched bases: 6. CDR3 length equals 15 residues. Germline V gene data show CDR1 as SNHLY and CDR2 as FYNNEI. The chain's CDR3 is CASNAQGNSNQPQHF. Written as DNA, the CDR3 is TGTGCCAGCAACGCACAGGGGAATAGCAATCAGCCCCAGCATTTT.